Reported below is one T cell receptor (beta chain). Antigen unknown. Germline V gives CDR1 WSHSY, CDR2 SAAADI. V shed 6 bases and J shed 3 bases, with 14 bases lying between them. This CDR3 has 14 amino acids. This sample is part of a study of shared clonotypes between healthy human individuals. The study, taken as a whole, reports: Among donors, the sharing of clonotypes was expected to be influenced by sequencing depth. Clonotypes not shared had lower generation probabilities than those common to all four donors.

At the deep level, the assay was run. This table comes from immunoSEQ multiplex PCR, and its TCRdb copy is limited to in-frame clones, with some not included. The sample holds 1,500,000 or so clones; about 98.5% are singletons and the top ten take 0.36%. Naive CD4+ cells were CD45RA-selected; the remaining cells were memory. This sequence originates from a man aged 25 to 40 in good health. This rearrangement joins TRBV10-2 to TRBJ1-2; D is possibly TRBD1 (5 bases). The sequencing input was naive CD4+ T cells sorted from blood. Subset described: CD45RA+ positively selected. CDR3 DNA sequence: TGCGCCAGCAGGGAGGGACCTAGAGACTATGGCTACACCTTC. This encodes CASREGPRDYGYTF.